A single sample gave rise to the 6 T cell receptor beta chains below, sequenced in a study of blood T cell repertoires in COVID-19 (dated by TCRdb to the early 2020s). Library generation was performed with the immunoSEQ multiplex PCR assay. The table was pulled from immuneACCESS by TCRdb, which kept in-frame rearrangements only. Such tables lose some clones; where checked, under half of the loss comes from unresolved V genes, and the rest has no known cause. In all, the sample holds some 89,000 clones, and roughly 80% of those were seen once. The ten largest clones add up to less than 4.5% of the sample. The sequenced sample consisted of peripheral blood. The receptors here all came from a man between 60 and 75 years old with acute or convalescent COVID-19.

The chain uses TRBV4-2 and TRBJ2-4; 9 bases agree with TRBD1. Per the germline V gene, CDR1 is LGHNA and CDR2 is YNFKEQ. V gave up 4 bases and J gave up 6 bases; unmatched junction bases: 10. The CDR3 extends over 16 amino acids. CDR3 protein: CASSRDGTGNSNIQYF. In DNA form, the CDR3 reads TGTGCCAGCAGCCGGGATGGGACAGGGAATTCAAACATTCAGTACTTC.

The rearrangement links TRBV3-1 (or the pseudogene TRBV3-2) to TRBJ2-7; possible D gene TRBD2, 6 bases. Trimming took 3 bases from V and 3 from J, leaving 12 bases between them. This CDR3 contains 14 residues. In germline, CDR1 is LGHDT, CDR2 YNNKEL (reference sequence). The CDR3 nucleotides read TGTGCCAGCAGCCAGTCTGGGGGAGGCTACGAGCAGTACTTC. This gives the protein CASSQSGGGYEQYF.

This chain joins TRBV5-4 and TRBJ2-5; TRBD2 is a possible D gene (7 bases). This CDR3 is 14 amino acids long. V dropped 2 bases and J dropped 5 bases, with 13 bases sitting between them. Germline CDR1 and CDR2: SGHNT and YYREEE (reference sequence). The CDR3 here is CASSFPGGGETQYF. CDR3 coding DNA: TGTGCCAGCAGCTTCCCGGGGGGCGGGGAGACCCAGTACTTC.

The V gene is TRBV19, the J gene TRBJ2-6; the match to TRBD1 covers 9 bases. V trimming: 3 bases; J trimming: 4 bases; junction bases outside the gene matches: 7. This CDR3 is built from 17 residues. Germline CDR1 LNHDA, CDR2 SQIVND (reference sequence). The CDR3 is CASSMWDRANGANVLTF. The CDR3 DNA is TGTGCCAGTAGTATGTGGGACAGGGCTAACGGGGCCAACGTCCTGACTTTC.

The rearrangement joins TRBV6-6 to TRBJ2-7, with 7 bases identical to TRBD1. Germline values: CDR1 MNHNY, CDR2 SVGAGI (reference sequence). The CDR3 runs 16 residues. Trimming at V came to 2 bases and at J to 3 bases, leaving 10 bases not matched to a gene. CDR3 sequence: CASSYLQGGAGYEQYF. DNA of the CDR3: TGTGCCAGCAGTTACCTCCAAGGGGGCGCGGGCTACGAGCAGTACTTC.

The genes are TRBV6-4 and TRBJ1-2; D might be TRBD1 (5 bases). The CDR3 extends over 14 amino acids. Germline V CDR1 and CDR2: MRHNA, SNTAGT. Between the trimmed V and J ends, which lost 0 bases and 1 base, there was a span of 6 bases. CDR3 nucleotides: TGTGCCAGCAGTGACTCCGGGGGTAACTATGGCTACACCTTC. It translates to CASSDSGGNYGYTF.